These T cell receptor beta chains were read from a single sample in a study of T cells in Graves' hyperthyroidism and ophthalmopathy. One entry per CDR3 protein results from TCRdb running MiXCR on the multiplex PCR reads. The repertoire consists of some 270,000 distinct CDR3 sequences, with roughly an eighth occurring once and the leading ten covering 7.9%. The sample comprised blood. The receptor set was obtained from a woman between 35 and 50 years old with Graves' hyperthyroidism. Each CDR3 is given with its conserved first and last residue. Fields, in order: V gene, J gene, D gene, clone size, CDR3 protein, CDR3 DNA. The D gene is left open where the match is weak. Expanded clones get a size class; other rows say once, few or many, or leave the size out.

TRBV27	TRBJ1-2	-	many	CASRMGGGYGYTF	TGTGCCAGCAGGATGGGGGGCGGCTATGGCTACACCTTC
TRBV12-3/TRBV12-4	TRBJ2-1	TRBD2	many	CASSWGGRANEQFF	TGTGCCAGCAGTTGGGGCGGGAGGGCCAATGAGCAGTTCTTC
TRBV2	TRBJ1-4	-	many	CASTKGGGEEKLFF	TGTGCCAGCACCAAAGGGGGTGGCGAAGAAAAACTGTTTTTT
TRBV6-1	TRBJ1-2	TRBD1	many	CASSEAGGTAGGYTF	TGTGCCAGCAGTGAAGCAGGGGGGACAGCAGGTGGCTACACCTTC
TRBV2	TRBJ1-3	-	many	CASTGGSLAGNTIYF	TGTGCCAGCACCGGAGGGTCTTTAGCTGGAAACACCATATATTTT
TRBV19	TRBJ1-3	-	many	CASSITGGDTIYF	TGTGCCAGTAGTATTACGGGGGGAGACACCATATATTTT
TRBV29-1	TRBJ2-3	-	few	CSVVQNTDTQYF	TGCAGCGTTGTGCAGAACACAGATACGCAGTATTTT
TRBV7-9	TRBJ2-5	TRBD1	many	CASRTGWGRETQYF	TGTGCCAGCAGGACAGGGTGGGGAAGAGAGACCCAGTACTTC
TRBV29-1	TRBJ2-1	TRBD1	many	CSVEEGGAPYNEQFF	TGCAGCGTTGAAGAAGGGGGCGCTCCCTACAATGAGCAGTTCTTC
TRBV2	TRBJ2-7	-	many	CASRIDGYEQYF	TGTGCCAGCAGGATCGACGGCTACGAGCAGTACTTC
TRBV7-2	TRBJ2-1	-	few	CASSYQGTGDEQFF	TGTGCCAGCAGCTATCAGGGAACCGGGGATGAGCAGTTCTTC
TRBV7-9	TRBJ2-7	-	few	CASSLEAKSYEQYF	TGTGCCAGCAGCTTAGAGGCTAAGTCCTACGAGCAGTACTTC
TRBV7-9	TRBJ1-5	-	-	CASSPGGVNQPQHF	TGTGCCAGCAGCCCGGGAGGGGTCAATCAGCCCCAGCATTTT
TRBV7-2	TRBJ2-4	-	-	CASSTQGQSPSAKNIQYF	TGTGCCAGCAGCACCCAAGGACAGAGCCCGTCAGCCAAAAACATTCAGTACTTC
TRBV6-1	TRBJ2-1	-	-	CASSYPKGTPSYNEQFF	TGTGCCAGCAGTTACCCCAAAGGGACGCCCTCCTACAATGAGCAGTTCTTC
TRBV15	TRBJ2-5	TRBD1	-	CATRRDSQETQYF	TGTGCCACCAGGAGGGACAGCCAAGAGACCCAGTACTTC
TRBV6-1	TRBJ1-2	-	many	CASSEAFTEPWGYTF	TGTGCCAGCAGTGAAGCTTTCACAGAGCCCTGGGGCTACACCTTC
TRBV29-1	TRBJ1-6	-	-	CSVDGRISSYNSPLHF	TGCAGCGTGGATGGGCGGATTAGCTCCTATAATTCACCCCTCCACTTT
TRBV28	TRBJ1-5	-	many	CAAARGGVQPQHF	TGTGCCGCGGCCCGGGGAGGGGTACAGCCCCAGCATTTT
TRBV2	TRBJ1-5	-	many	CASSGEAWGQPQHF	TGTGCCAGCAGCGGGGAAGCATGGGGTCAGCCCCAGCATTTT
TRBV5-1	TRBJ2-7	TRBD2	many	CASSASGLAGVRGSYEQYF	TGCGCCAGCAGCGCCTCGGGACTAGCGGGAGTTCGTGGATCCTACGAGCAGTACTTC
TRBV28	TRBJ1-1	TRBD1	many	CASSQHDRDTEAFF	TGTGCCAGCAGTCAGCACGACAGGGACACTGAAGCTTTCTTT
TRBV19	TRBJ1-1	-	-	CASSTLIEAFF	TGTGCCAGTAGTACCCTAATTGAAGCTTTCTTT
TRBV4-1	TRBJ1-5	-	-	CASSQDRTRNQPQHF	TGCGCCAGCAGCCAAGACCGAACGAGAAATCAGCCCCAGCATTTT